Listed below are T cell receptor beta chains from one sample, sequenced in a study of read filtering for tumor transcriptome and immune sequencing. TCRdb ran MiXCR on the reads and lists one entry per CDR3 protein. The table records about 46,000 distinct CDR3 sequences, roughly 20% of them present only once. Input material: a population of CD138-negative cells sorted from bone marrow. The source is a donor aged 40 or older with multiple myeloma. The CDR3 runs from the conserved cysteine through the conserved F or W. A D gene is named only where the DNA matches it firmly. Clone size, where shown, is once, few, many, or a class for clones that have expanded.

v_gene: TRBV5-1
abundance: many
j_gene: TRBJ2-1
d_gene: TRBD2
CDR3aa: CASSSLAGTGQFF
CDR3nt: TGCGCCAGCAGCTCCTTAGCGGGAACGGGGCAGTTCTTC

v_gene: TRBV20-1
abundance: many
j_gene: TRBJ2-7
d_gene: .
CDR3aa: CSARVPLSGGEQYF
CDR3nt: TGCAGTGCTAGAGTCCCGCTCTCCGGAGGGGAGCAGTACTTC

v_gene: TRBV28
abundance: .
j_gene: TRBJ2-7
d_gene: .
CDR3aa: CASSLGRIEQYF
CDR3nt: TGTGCCAGCAGTTTGGGGCGCATCGAGCAGTACTTC

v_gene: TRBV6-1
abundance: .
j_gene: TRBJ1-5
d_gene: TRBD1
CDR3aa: CASILDRAINQPQHF
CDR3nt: TGTGCCAGCATCCTCGACAGGGCGATTAATCAGCCCCAGCATTTT

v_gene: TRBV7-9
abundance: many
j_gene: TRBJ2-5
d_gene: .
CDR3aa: CASSLARDAGETQYF
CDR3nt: TGTGCCAGCAGCTTAGCCCGGGACGCTGGAGAGACCCAGTACTTC

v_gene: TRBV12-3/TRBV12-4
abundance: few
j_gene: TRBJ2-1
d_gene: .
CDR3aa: CASSLSGLVDNEQFF
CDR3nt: TGTGCCAGCAGTTTAAGCGGGCTTGTCGACAATGAGCAGTTCTTC

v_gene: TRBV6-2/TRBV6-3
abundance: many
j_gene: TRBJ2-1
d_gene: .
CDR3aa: CASSQDGPRNEQFF
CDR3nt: TGTGCCAGCAGTCAGGACGGCCCAAGAAATGAGCAGTTCTTC

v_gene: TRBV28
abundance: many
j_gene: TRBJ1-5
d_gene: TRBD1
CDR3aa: CASRTDRAAYSNQPQHF
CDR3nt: TGTGCCAGCAGAACCGACAGGGCCGCCTATAGCAATCAGCCCCAGCATTTT

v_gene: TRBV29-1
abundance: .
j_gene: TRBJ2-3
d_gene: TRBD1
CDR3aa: CSVTGTGNTDTQYF
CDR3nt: TGCAGCGTGACCGGGACAGGTAACACAGATACGCAGTATTTT

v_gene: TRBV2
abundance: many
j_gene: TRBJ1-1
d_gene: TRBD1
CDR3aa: CASSFIRQGGTEAFF
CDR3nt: TGTGCCAGCAGTTTTATCCGACAGGGTGGGACTGAAGCTTTCTTT

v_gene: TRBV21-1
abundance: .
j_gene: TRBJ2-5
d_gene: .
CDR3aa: CASSKLCAEGPLQETQYF
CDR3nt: TGTGCCAGCAGCAAATTGTGCGCGGAGGGCCCTCTCCAAGAGACCCAGTACTTC

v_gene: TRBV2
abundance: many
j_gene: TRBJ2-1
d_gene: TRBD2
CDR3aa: CASSEGGAGDAEQFF
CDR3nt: TGTGCCAGCAGTGAAGGAGGAGCGGGAGATGCTGAGCAGTTCTTC

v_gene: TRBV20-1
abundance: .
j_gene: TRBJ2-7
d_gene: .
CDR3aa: CSATPGDREQYF
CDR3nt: TGCAGTGCCACCCCGGGGGACCGGGAGCAGTACTTC

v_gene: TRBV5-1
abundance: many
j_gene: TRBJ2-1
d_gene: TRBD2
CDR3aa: CASSLVAGGRYTEQFF
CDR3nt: TGCGCCAGCAGCTTGGTAGCGGGAGGGCGGTATACTGAGCAGTTCTTC